The rows below give T cell receptor beta chains drawn from one sample of a study of cytomegalovirus exposure and HLA in healthy donors. Assay: immunoSEQ multiplex PCR; the TCRdb copy retains only in-frame clones and omits some. There are 200,000 or so clones in the sample; roughly four fifths occur only once, and 5.5% to 7% lies in the top ten. What was sequenced was PBMCs. These receptors were collected from a woman between 50 and 59 years old in good health and CMV-seropositive. Both conserved end residues are part of each CDR3. The D gene is left open where the match is weak. Where a row states a size, it is once, few, many or the class of an expanded clone; other rows omit it.

clone size: -
J gene: TRBJ1-1
V gene: TRBV21-1
D gene: -
CDR3 DNA: TGTGCCAGCAGCACGACAGGGGGCTACACTGAAGCTTTCTTT
CDR3 protein: CASSTTGGYTEAFF

clone size: -
J gene: TRBJ1-5
V gene: TRBV19
D gene: TRBD1
CDR3 DNA: TGTGCCAGTAGTGCCGACAGGGCGGGTCAGCCCCAGCATTTT
CDR3 protein: CASSADRAGQPQHF

clone size: -
J gene: TRBJ2-1
V gene: TRBV5-4
D gene: -
CDR3 DNA: TGTGCCAGCAGCTTGGATCCACGGGGGAGAGAGCAGTTCTTC
CDR3 protein: CASSLDPRGREQFF

clone size: -
J gene: TRBJ2-5
V gene: TRBV11-2
D gene: TRBD2
CDR3 DNA: TGTGCCAGCAGCTTCGGGGGGGCCGGAACCCAAGAGACCCAGTACTTC
CDR3 protein: CASSFGGAGTQETQYF

clone size: -
J gene: TRBJ2-7
V gene: TRBV7-9
D gene: TRBD1
CDR3 DNA: TGTGCCAGCAGCTTAGTGGGACAGGGGTGGTACGAGCAGTACTTC
CDR3 protein: CASSLVGQGWYEQYF

clone size: -
J gene: TRBJ2-3
V gene: TRBV6-4
D gene: TRBD1
CDR3 DNA: TGTGCCAGCAGTGCGGAGACAGGGGGCGCAGATACGCAGTATTTT
CDR3 protein: CASSAETGGADTQYF

clone size: once
J gene: TRBJ2-7
V gene: TRBV5-4
D gene: -
CDR3 DNA: TGTGCCAGCAGCTTTAAGCGGGTAAGTGACGAGCAGTACTTC
CDR3 protein: CASSFKRVSDEQYF

clone size: -
J gene: TRBJ2-5
V gene: TRBV7-9
D gene: -
CDR3 DNA: TGTGCCAGCAGCTCCGGGACAACCGGTGAGACCCAGTACTTC
CDR3 protein: CASSSGTTGETQYF

clone size: -
J gene: TRBJ1-5
V gene: TRBV28
D gene: -
CDR3 DNA: TGTGCCAGCAGTTTAGGGCAGAGCAATCGTCCCCAGCATTTT
CDR3 protein: CASSLGQSNRPQHF

clone size: -
J gene: TRBJ1-1
V gene: TRBV6-6
D gene: TRBD1
CDR3 DNA: TGTGCCAGCAGTACGGCCGGGACAGGGAACACTGAAGCTTTCTTT
CDR3 protein: CASSTAGTGNTEAFF

clone size: -
J gene: TRBJ1-3
V gene: TRBV5-1
D gene: -
CDR3 DNA: TGCGCCAGCAGCGCATTAGGGAGCTCTGGAAACACCATATATTTT
CDR3 protein: CASSALGSSGNTIYF

clone size: -
J gene: TRBJ1-1
V gene: TRBV6-5
D gene: -
CDR3 DNA: TGTGCCAGCAGTTACAACACAGGGTTCGCTGAAGCTTTCTTT
CDR3 protein: CASSYNTGFAEAFF

clone size: -
J gene: TRBJ1-4
V gene: TRBV6-6
D gene: TRBD1
CDR3 DNA: TGTGCCAGCATAGGGGGCCCAGGTCTTGAAAAACTGTTTTTT
CDR3 protein: CASIGGPGLEKLFF

clone size: -
J gene: TRBJ2-3
V gene: TRBV5-4
D gene: TRBD1
CDR3 DNA: TGTGCCAGCAGCCTACAGGGGGTAACAGATACGCAGTATTTT
CDR3 protein: CASSLQGVTDTQYF

clone size: once
J gene: TRBJ2-7
V gene: TRBV28
D gene: TRBD2
CDR3 DNA: TGTGCCAGCAGTTTTGGTGTTAGCGGGAGGAGGTACGAGCAGTACTTC
CDR3 protein: CASSFGVSGRRYEQYF

clone size: once
J gene: TRBJ2-1
V gene: TRBV18
D gene: TRBD1
CDR3 DNA: TGTGCCAGCTCACCACTGGGGACAGGGAACCCCTACAATGAGCAGTTCTTC
CDR3 protein: CASSPLGTGNPYNEQFF

clone size: -
J gene: TRBJ2-1
V gene: TRBV5-4
D gene: -
CDR3 DNA: TGTGCCAGCAGCTATCCTACTAGCTACAATGAGCAGTTCTTC
CDR3 protein: CASSYPTSYNEQFF

clone size: -
J gene: TRBJ2-1
V gene: TRBV10-3
D gene: -
CDR3 DNA: TGTGCCATCCGCCGTAGGCAGGGTGAGTTCGATGAGCAGTTCTTC
CDR3 protein: CAIRRRQGEFDEQFF

clone size: -
J gene: TRBJ1-1
V gene: TRBV27
D gene: -
CDR3 DNA: TGTGCCAGCAGTTTAGGGCCCAGGACTGAAGCTTTCTTT
CDR3 protein: CASSLGPRTEAFF

clone size: -
J gene: TRBJ2-3
V gene: TRBV10-3
D gene: TRBD2
CDR3 DNA: TGTGCCATCAGTGGGGGACTAGCGGGGCCCCGGGATACGCAGTATTTT
CDR3 protein: CAISGGLAGPRDTQYF

clone size: -
J gene: TRBJ2-7
V gene: TRBV21-1
D gene: -
CDR3 DNA: TGTGCCAGCAGCAAAGTCGGGCAGGGTCCCTACTACGAGCAGTACTTC
CDR3 protein: CASSKVGQGPYYEQYF

clone size: -
J gene: TRBJ2-2
V gene: TRBV19
D gene: TRBD2
CDR3 DNA: TGTGCCAGTAGTATGGGGACTAGCCTCGGCGGGGAGCTGTTTTTT
CDR3 protein: CASSMGTSLGGELFF

clone size: -
J gene: TRBJ1-5
V gene: TRBV28
D gene: TRBD1
CDR3 DNA: TGTGCCAGCCCCTGGACAGGTGGGGGCTATAGCAATCAGCCCCAGCATTTT
CDR3 protein: CASPWTGGGYSNQPQHF

clone size: -
J gene: TRBJ2-1
V gene: TRBV5-6
D gene: TRBD1
CDR3 DNA: TGTGCCAGCAGCTCCGGGACAGGGCTTATCTACAATGAGCAGTTCTTC
CDR3 protein: CASSSGTGLIYNEQFF

clone size: few
J gene: TRBJ2-3
V gene: TRBV9
D gene: TRBD1
CDR3 DNA: TGTGCCAGCAGCGTGGCGGGACAGGGGGCCGCAGATACGCAGTATTTT
CDR3 protein: CASSVAGQGAADTQYF

clone size: -
J gene: TRBJ2-6
V gene: TRBV4-1
D gene: -
CDR3 DNA: TGCGCCAGCAGCCAAGTTCGCTCTGGGGCCAACGGCCTGACTTTC
CDR3 protein: CASSQVRSGANGLTF

clone size: -
J gene: TRBJ1-6
V gene: TRBV28
D gene: -
CDR3 DNA: TGTGCCAGCAAGGCAGGGCCGCTCTATAATTCACCCCTCCACTTT
CDR3 protein: CASKAGPLYNSPLHF

clone size: -
J gene: TRBJ2-1
V gene: TRBV28
D gene: TRBD2
CDR3 DNA: TGTGCCAGCAGTTCACCCCCCGGCGGGGGGGCCCATGAGCAGTTCTTC
CDR3 protein: CASSSPPGGGAHEQFF

clone size: -
J gene: TRBJ2-3
V gene: TRBV2
D gene: TRBD2
CDR3 DNA: TGTGCCAGCAGTGAAACTAGCGGGAGGACAGATACGCAGTATTTT
CDR3 protein: CASSETSGRTDTQYF

clone size: -
J gene: TRBJ1-2
V gene: TRBV11-2
D gene: TRBD1
CDR3 DNA: TGTGCCAGCAGCCCAAGGGGACAGGGGGCCGGTGGCTACACCTTC
CDR3 protein: CASSPRGQGAGGYTF

clone size: -
J gene: TRBJ2-7
V gene: TRBV10-3
D gene: TRBD2
CDR3 DNA: TGTGCCATCAGAACTAGCGGGAGGGACTACGAGCAGTACTTC
CDR3 protein: CAIRTSGRDYEQYF

clone size: -
J gene: TRBJ1-1
V gene: TRBV5-4
D gene: -
CDR3 DNA: TGTGCCAGCAGCCCCGCCCGGGGGGCGAACTTGAACACTGAAGCTTTCTTT
CDR3 protein: CASSPARGANLNTEAFF

clone size: -
J gene: TRBJ2-7
V gene: TRBV10-1
D gene: TRBD2
CDR3 DNA: TGCGCCAGCAGTGCGGGACTAGCGGGGGGGGAGCAGTACTTC
CDR3 protein: CASSAGLAGGEQYF

clone size: -
J gene: TRBJ1-2
V gene: TRBV5-1
D gene: TRBD1
CDR3 DNA: TGCGCCAGCAGCTTATTCAGGGGGACGGATGGCTACACCTTC
CDR3 protein: CASSLFRGTDGYTF

clone size: -
J gene: TRBJ1-2
V gene: TRBV6-5
D gene: -
CDR3 DNA: TGTGCCAGCAGTTACTTGACCTTACCCGGGGGCTATGGCTACACCTTC
CDR3 protein: CASSYLTLPGGYGYTF

clone size: -
J gene: TRBJ2-7
V gene: TRBV6-1
D gene: -
CDR3 DNA: TGTGCCAGCAGGAGGGACGGGGGAACCTACGAGCAGTACTTC
CDR3 protein: CASRRDGGTYEQYF

clone size: -
J gene: TRBJ2-7
V gene: TRBV7-8
D gene: TRBD1
CDR3 DNA: TGTGCCAGCAGCTTAGTGGACAGGGGGTACGAGCAGTACTTC
CDR3 protein: CASSLVDRGYEQYF